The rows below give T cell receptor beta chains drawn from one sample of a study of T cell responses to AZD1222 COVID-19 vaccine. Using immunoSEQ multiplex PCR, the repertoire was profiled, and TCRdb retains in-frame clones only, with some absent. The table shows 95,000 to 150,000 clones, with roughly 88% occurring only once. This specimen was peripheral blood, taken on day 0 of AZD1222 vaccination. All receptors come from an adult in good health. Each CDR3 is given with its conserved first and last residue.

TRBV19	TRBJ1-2	CASSPGQGVYGYTF
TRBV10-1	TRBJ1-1	CASSESIQGKAFF
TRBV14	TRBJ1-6	CASSQTAGTVRSPLHF
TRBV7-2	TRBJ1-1	CASSFHSDTEAFF
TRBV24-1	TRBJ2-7	CATSDLGRQGFIIYEQYF
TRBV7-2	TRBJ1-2	CASSSDRGNGYTF
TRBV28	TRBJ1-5	CASSLNGYNQPQHF
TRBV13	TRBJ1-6	CATHVGGNSPLHF
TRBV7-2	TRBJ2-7	CASSLGLRSEQYF
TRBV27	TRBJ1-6	CASRGPDSYNSPLHF
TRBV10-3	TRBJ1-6	CAISVNSNSPLHF
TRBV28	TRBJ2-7	CASSQAGGEFDEQYF
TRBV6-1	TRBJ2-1	CASSEGRGARYNEQFF
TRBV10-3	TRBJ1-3	CAISDGGNTIYF
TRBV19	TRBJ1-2	CASSPPTGNYGYTF
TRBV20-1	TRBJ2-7	CSASRSYEQYF
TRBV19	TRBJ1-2	CASSEGRSFYGYTF
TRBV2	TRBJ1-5	CASSADSGNQPQHF
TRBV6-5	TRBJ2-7	CASSRDREPSYEQYF
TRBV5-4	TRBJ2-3	CASTTGGRSTDTQYF